Listed below are T cell receptor beta chains from one sample, sequenced in a study of blood T cell repertoires in COVID-19. Method: immunoSEQ multiplex PCR; TCRdb's copy keeps in-frame clones and lacks some. The data show roughly 32,000 clones, with over 75% seen just once and 8% to 10% held by the top ten. The sequencing sample was made of peripheral blood. The receptor source for this set is an elderly man with active COVID-19. The CDR3 runs from the conserved cysteine through the conserved F or W. The D gene is left open where the match is weak. Clone size is not always given. Where it is, it says once, few, many or a class for expanded clones.

D | J | V | size | CDR3 | DNA
. | TRBJ1-1 | TRBV28 | . | CASKGGGEDTEAFF | TGTGCCAGCAAAGGCGGAGGCGAGGACACTGAAGCTTTCTTT
. | TRBJ1-2 | TRBV9 | . | CASSFPPTGNYGYTF | TGTGCCAGCAGCTTTCCCCCGACAGGAAACTATGGCTACACCTTC
. | TRBJ1-1 | TRBV5-1 | . | CASSLTGFMNTEAFF | TGCGCCAGCAGCTTAACAGGGTTCATGAACACTGAAGCTTTCTTT
. | TRBJ2-7 | TRBV25-1 | . | CASSESGMVHEQYF | TGTGCCAGCAGTGAATCAGGGATGGTACACGAGCAGTACTTC
. | TRBJ1-4 | TRBV12-5 | . | CASGLTRVGKNCFF | .
TRBD1 | TRBJ1-2 | TRBV20-1 | . | CSASIQGGDGYTF | TGCAGTGCTAGTATACAGGGGGGGGATGGCTACACCTTC
. | TRBJ1-2 | TRBV10-3 | . | CAISEWSSNYGYTF | TGTGCCATCAGTGAGTGGTCTAGTAACTATGGCTACACCTTC
. | TRBJ2-7 | TRBV6-1 | . | CASSELSYRSYEQYF | TGTGCCAGCAGTGAACTTAGCTATCGGTCCTACGAGCAGTACTTC
TRBD1 | TRBJ1-5 | TRBV4-1 | . | CASSHPGQGRQPQHF | TGCGCCAGCAGCCATCCGGGACAGGGACGTCAGCCCCAGCATTTT
TRBD2 | TRBJ2-3 | TRBV7-9 | . | CASSLALASGGKSTDTQYF | TGTGCCAGCAGCTTAGCGCTAGCTAGCGGGGGGAAATCCACAGATACGCAGTATTTT
TRBD2 | TRBJ2-1 | TRBV5-4 | . | CASSLGLAGGYNEQFF | TGTGCCAGCAGCCTTGGACTAGCGGGGGGTTACAATGAGCAGTTCTTC
. | TRBJ2-1 | TRBV7-2 | few | CASSSLSGSYNEQFF | TGTGCCAGCAGCTCACTAAGCGGATCCTACAATGAGCAGTTCTTC
. | TRBJ2-3 | TRBV4-3 | . | CASSQDGRDTSTDTQYF | TGCGCCAGCAGCCAAGATGGACGGGACACAAGCACAGATACGCAGTATTTT
TRBD2 | TRBJ2-3 | TRBV6-5 | . | CASSYKRGAGTQYF | TGTGCCAGCAGTTACAAGCGGGGGGCGGGTACGCAGTATTTT
TRBD1 | TRBJ1-2 | TRBV20-1 | . | CSARDRESF | TGCAGTGCTAGGGACAGGGAGTCCTTC
TRBD2 | TRBJ2-3 | TRBV10-3 | . | CAIRTSGDTDTQYF | TGTGCCATCAGGACTAGCGGGGACACAGATACGCAGTATTTT
TRBD2 | TRBJ2-5 | TRBV7-2 | . | CASSLGGNQETQYF | TGTGCCAGCAGCCTCGGGGGGAACCAAGAGACCCAGTACTTC
. | TRBJ2-7 | TRBV18 | . | CASSLRDKGHEQYF | TGTGCCAGCTCGCTCCGGGACAAGGGTCACGAGCAGTACTTC
TRBD2 | TRBJ2-1 | TRBV30 | . | CAWSPSGGRNEQFF | TGTGCCTGGAGTCCTAGCGGGGGGAGGAATGAGCAGTTCTTC
. | TRBJ2-5 | TRBV5-1 | . | CASSLIGETQYF | TGCGCCAGCAGCTTGATCGGGGAGACCCAGTACTTC
TRBD1 | TRBJ2-2 | TRBV2 | . | CASSPGTVNTGELFF | TGTGCCAGCAGTCCCGGGACAGTTAACACCGGGGAGCTGTTTTTT
. | TRBJ2-7 | TRBV12-3/TRBV12-4 | . | CASSLSQGYEQYF | TGTGCCAGCAGTTTATCACAGGGATACGAGCAGTACTTC
. | TRBJ1-3 | TRBV5-1 | . | CASSLAPGVGNTIYF | TGCGCCAGCAGCTTGGCCCCAGGGGTCGGAAACACCATATATTTT
TRBD2 | TRBJ2-5 | TRBV6-2/TRBV6-3 | . | CASSPRLAGAVQETQYF | TGTGCCAGCAGTCCCCGACTAGCGGGGGCCGTCCAAGAGACCCAGTACTTC
. | TRBJ2-5 | TRBV2 | . | CASSDVRETQYF | TGTGCCAGCAGTGATGTCCGGGAGACCCAGTACTTC
. | TRBJ1-6 | TRBV9 | . | CASGRIDSPLHF | TGTGCCAGCGGGCGAATTGATTCACCCCTCCACTTT
TRBD1 | TRBJ2-5 | TRBV7-2 | . | CASSLVGRGKQETQYF | TGTGCCAGCAGCTTAGTAGGCAGGGGGAAACAAGAGACCCAGTACTTC
TRBD1 | TRBJ2-3 | TRBV5-6 | . | CASSPDSGTVTDTQYF | TGTGCCAGCAGCCCTGACTCCGGGACAGTCACAGATACGCAGTATTTT
TRBD1 | TRBJ2-7 | TRBV11-1 | . | CASVPGTGGSEQYF | TGTGCCAGCGTGCCTGGGACAGGAGGCTCCGAGCAGTACTTC
TRBD1 | TRBJ2-4 | TRBV2 | . | CASSPDRERGIQYF | TGTGCCAGCAGTCCCGACAGGGAGAGGGGCATTCAGTACTTC
. | TRBJ2-7 | TRBV6-6 | . | CASSYFRGGNEQYF | TGTGCCAGCAGTTACTTCCGGGGTGGCAACGAGCAGTACTTC